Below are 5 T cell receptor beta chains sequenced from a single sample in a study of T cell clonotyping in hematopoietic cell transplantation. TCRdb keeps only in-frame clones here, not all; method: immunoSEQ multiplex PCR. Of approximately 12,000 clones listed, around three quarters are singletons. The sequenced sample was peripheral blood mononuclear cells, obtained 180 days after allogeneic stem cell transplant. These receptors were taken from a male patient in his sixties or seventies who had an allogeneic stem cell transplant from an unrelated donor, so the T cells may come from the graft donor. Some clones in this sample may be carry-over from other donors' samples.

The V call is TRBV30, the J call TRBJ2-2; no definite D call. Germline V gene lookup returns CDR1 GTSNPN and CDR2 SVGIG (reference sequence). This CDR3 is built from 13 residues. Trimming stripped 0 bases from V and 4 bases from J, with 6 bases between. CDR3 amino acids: CAWSVGPTGELFF. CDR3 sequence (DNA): TGTGCCTGGAGTGTCGGTCCCACCGGGGAGCTGTTTTTT. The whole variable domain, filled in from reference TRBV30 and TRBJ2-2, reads SQTIHQWPATLVQPVGSPLSLECTVEGTSNPNLYWYRQAAGRGLQLLFYSVGIGQISSEVPQNLSASRPQDRQFILSSKKLLLSDSGFYLCAWSVGPTGELFFGEGSRLTVL.

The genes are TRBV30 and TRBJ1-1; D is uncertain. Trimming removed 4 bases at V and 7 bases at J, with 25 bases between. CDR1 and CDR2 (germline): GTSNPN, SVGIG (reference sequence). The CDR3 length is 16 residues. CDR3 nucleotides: TGTGCCTGGATTCCCTTCCTTGACGGGGAATTAGGTGAAGCTTTCTTT. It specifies CAWIPFLDGELGEAFF.

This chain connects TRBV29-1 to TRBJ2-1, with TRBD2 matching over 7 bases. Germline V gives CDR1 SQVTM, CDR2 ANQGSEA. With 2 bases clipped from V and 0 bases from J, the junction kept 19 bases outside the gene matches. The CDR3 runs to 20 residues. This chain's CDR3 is CSVENGERTRSLSSYNEQFF. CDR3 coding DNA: TGCAGCGTTGAAAATGGGGAACGGACTAGAAGCCTTAGCTCCTACAATGAGCAGTTCTTC.

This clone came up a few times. CDR3 DNA: TGCGCCAGCAGCTCCCGGACAGGTATTAACACTGAAGCTTTCTTT. Amino acid sequence: CASSSRTGINTEAFF. The V and J genes are TRBV4-1 and TRBJ1-1; 7 nucleotides align to TRBD1. The V gene end was trimmed by 5 bases and the J gene end by 2 bases; junction bases not matched to a gene: 8. The CDR3 has 15 amino acids. In germline, CDR1 is MGHRA, CDR2 YSYEKL.

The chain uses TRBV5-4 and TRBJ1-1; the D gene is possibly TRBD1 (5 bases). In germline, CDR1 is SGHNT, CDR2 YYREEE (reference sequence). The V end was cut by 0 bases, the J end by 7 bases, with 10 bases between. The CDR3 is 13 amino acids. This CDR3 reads CASSLGGSGEAFF. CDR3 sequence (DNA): TGTGCCAGCAGCTTGGGGGGCAGCGGTGAAGCTTTCTTT. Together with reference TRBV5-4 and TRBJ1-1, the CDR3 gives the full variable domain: ETGVTQSPTHLIKTRGQQVTLRCSSQSGHNTVSWYQQALGQGPQFIFQYYREEENGRGNFPPRFSGLQFPNYSSELNVNALELDDSALYLCASSLGGSGEAFFGQGTRLTVV.